This T cell receptor (beta chain) derives from a study of glioma-infiltrating T cells after dendritic cell vaccination. Study context: Dendritic cell vaccine was injected intradermally three times, biweekly. Study outcomes and limitations: No direct clonality-survival link was found; a diverse polyclonal response may matter.

This clone came up a few times. Antigen unknown. Assay used: immunoSEQ multiplex PCR; TCRdb lists only in-frame clones, some missing. The sample records about 92,000 clones, 80% to 90% being singletons. Sequenced here: blood, sampled before dendritic cell vaccination. The clonotype was recovered from a human donor with glioblastoma.

CDR3 in DNA: TGTGCCAGCAGTGACCCGTGGACAGCTAACTATGGCTACACCTTC. Translating it yields CASSDPWTANYGYTF. The chain joins TRBV2 to TRBJ1-2; D is perhaps TRBD1 (6 bases). CDR1 SNHLY and CDR2 FYNNEI come from the germline V gene. The V end lost 3 bases, the J end lost 0 bases, and 11 bases lay between the germline ends. The CDR3 extends over 15 amino acids.